The subject of this entry is one T cell receptor (beta chain). These data come from a study of blood T cell repertoires in COVID-19. Study-wide context: COVID-19 samples from acute and convalescent phases originated in the United States, Italy and Spain. PBMCs, B-cell-depleted T cells, or T cells were the source of the cDNA or gDNA that made up the material.

Seattle patients were enrolled during active infection and followed longitudinally. The ends were cut back, 2 bases at V and 8 bases at J, with 6 bases in the middle. The CDR3 length is 11 residues. Germline CDR1 and CDR2: MNHNY and SVGAGI (reference sequence). Per the original data handling: Estimated nucleated cell counts came from reference gene primer amplification. Here immunoSEQ multiplex PCR was the method, and the copy in TCRdb shows in-frame clones only, minus some. Clonal size and the V and J genes are those of that table, whereas D and trimming came from the DNA. Of over 90,000 clones in the sample, 87% were seen once.

The sample consisted of peripheral blood. This chain connects TRBV6-6 to TRBJ1-2; D remains ambiguous. The sequence was obtained from a woman in her forties or fifties with COVID-19, enrolled during active disease. CDR3 residues: CASSYREGYTF. The CDR3 region has the DNA TGTGCCAGCAGTTACAGAGAGGGCTACACCTTC.